This TCR beta chain was recovered during a study of beta chain features in type 1 diabetes. General study findings and limits: All four CD4+ subsets from Type 1 diabetes patients carried moderately but significantly shorter TCRB CDR3s.

V dropped 5 bases and J dropped 5 bases, with 15 bases sitting between them. Germline loops: CDR1 MNHEY, CDR2 SVGAGI. The length of the CDR3 is 14 residues. This clone was detected a few times. The antigen is unknown. The isolated RNA, all of it, was reverse transcribed, so expressed TCRB transcripts were what got sequenced. Method: immunoSEQ multiplex PCR; TCRdb's copy keeps in-frame clones and lacks some. Here the sample spans 350,000 to 450,000 clones, around 14% being singletons. Isolation of CD4+ naive, central memory, regulatory and stem cell-like memory cells was achieved by sorting via CD45RO/CCR7/CD25/CD127/CD95/CD27. Purity above 95% was achieved in all sorted populations.

The source is a man aged 25-40 years in good health. This sequence joins TRBV6-5 and TRBJ2-5; D tentatively fits TRBD1 or TRBD2 (5 bases each). Sample: naive CD4+ T cells from blood. In nucleotides, the CDR3 is TGTGCCAGCAGTCCACTCGGGGCGGGTGAGACCCAGTACTTC. Its protein product is CASSPLGAGETQYF.